This T cell receptor beta chain appears in the sequencing data of a study of T cell changes during pregnancy in multiple sclerosis (dated by TCRdb to 2018 to 2020). Study-wide context: The study examined how the T cell repertoire changed over the course of pregnancy in women with multiple sclerosis.

The CDR3 measures 15 amino acids from cysteine to phenylalanine. The retained sequence is limited to the CDR3, 45 bases, with the frame set at the first base. CDR1 SGHRS and CDR2 YFSETQ are derived from the germline V gene. At the junction V is shortened by 4 bases and J by 4 bases; bases outside the gene matches: 10. Library method: the immunoSEQ multiplex PCR assay. TCRdb's version of the immuneACCESS table is confined to in-frame rearrangements and falls short of the full clone set. An unresolved V gene accounts for under half of the shortfall where checked; the remainder is of unknown origin. For this sample the table gives about 28,000 clones, of which more than 85% were detected only once. Roughly 3.7% of the sample lies in the top ten. As concerns this clone: It has no known antigen specificity. Base qualities are not at hand, and no much larger clone is one base apart.

The TCR was taken from a female donor in good health, enrolled as a control in a pregnancy study. The sequencing here drew on CD4+ T cells from peripheral blood mononuclear cells, taken in the first trimester of pregnancy. The sequence joins TRBV5-1 to TRBJ1-2; TRBD1 matches 7 bases in the middle. In nucleotides, the sequence is TGCGCCAGCAGCCCCGAGACAGGGCGACCCTATGGCTACACCTTC. It encodes CASSPETGRPYGYTF. With all but the CDR3 taken from the reference TRBV5-1 and TRBJ1-2 genes, the full variable domain is: KAGVTQTPRYLIKTRGQQVTLSCSPISGHRSVSWYQQTPGQGLQFLFEYFSETQRNKGNFPGRFSGRQFSNSRSEMNVSTLELGDSALYLCASSPETGRPYGYTFGSGTRLTVV.